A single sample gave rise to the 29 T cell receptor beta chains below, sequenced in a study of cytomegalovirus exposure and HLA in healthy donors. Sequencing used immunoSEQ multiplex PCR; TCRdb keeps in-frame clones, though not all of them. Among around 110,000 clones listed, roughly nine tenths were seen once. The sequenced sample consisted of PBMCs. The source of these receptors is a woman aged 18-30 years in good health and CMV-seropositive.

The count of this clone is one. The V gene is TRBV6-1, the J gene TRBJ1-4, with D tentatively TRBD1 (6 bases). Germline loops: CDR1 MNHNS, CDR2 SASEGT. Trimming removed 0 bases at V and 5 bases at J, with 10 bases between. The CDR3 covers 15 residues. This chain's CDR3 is CASSEATGLNEKLFF. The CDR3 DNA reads TGTGCCAGCAGTGAAGCAACAGGGTTGAATGAAAAACTGTTTTTT.

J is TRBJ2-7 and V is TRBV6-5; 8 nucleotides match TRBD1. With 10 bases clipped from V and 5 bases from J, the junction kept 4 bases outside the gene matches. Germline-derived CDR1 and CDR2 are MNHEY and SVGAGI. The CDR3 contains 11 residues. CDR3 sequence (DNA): TGTGCCACCAGGGGGCATAACGAGCAGTACTTC. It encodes CATRGHNEQYF.

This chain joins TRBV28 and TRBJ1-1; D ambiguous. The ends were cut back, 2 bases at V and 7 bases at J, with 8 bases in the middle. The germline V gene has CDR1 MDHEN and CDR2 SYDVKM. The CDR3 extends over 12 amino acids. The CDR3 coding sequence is TGTGCCAGCAGTTTACCACAAAATGAAGCTTTCTTT. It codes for CASSLPQNEAFF. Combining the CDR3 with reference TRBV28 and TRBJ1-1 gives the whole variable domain DVKVTQSSRYLVKRTGEKVFLECVQDMDHENMFWYRQDPGLGLRLIYFSYDVKMKEKGDIPEGYSVSREKKERFSLILESASTNQTSMYLCASSLPQNEAFFGQGTRLTVV.

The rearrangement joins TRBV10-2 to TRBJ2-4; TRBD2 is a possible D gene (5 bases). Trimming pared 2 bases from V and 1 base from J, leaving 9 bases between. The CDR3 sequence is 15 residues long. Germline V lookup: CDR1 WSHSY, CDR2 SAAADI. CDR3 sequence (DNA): TGCGCCAGCAGTGAGCAGCGAGGGGCCAAAAACATTCAGTACTTC. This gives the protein CASSEQRGAKNIQYF.

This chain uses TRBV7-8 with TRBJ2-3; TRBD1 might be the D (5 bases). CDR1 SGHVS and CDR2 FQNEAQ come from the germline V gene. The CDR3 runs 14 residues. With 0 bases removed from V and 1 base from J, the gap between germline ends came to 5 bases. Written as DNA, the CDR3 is TGTGCCAGCAGCTTAGCAGGGGGCACAGATACGCAGTATTTT. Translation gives CASSLAGGTDTQYF. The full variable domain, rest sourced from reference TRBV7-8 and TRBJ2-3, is GAGVSQSPRYKVAKRGQDVALRCDPISGHVSLFWYQQALGQGPEFLTYFQNEAQLDKSGLPSDRFFAERPEGSVSTLKIQRTQQEDSAVYLCASSLAGGTDTQYFGPGTRLTVL.

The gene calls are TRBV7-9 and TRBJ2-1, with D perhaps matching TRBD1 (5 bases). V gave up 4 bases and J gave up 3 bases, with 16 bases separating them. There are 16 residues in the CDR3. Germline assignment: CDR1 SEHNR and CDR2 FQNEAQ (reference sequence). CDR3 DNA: TGTGCCAGCAGCTGGCAACAGGCTAAAATCTACAATGAGCAGTTCTTC. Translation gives CASSWQQAKIYNEQFF.

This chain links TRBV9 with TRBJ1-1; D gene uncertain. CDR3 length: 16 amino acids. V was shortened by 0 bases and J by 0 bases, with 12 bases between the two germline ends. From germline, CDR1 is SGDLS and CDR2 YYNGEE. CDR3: CASSVGGLGMNTEAFF. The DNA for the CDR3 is TGTGCCAGCAGCGTAGGAGGGTTGGGGATGAACACTGAAGCTTTCTTT.

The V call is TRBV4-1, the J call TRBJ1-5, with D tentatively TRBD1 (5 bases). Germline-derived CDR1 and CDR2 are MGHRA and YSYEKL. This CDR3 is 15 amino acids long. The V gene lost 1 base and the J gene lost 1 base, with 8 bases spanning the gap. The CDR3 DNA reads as TGCGCCAGCAGCCAAGTTCACAGGAGCAATCAGCCCCAGCATTTT. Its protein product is CASSQVHRSNQPQHF.

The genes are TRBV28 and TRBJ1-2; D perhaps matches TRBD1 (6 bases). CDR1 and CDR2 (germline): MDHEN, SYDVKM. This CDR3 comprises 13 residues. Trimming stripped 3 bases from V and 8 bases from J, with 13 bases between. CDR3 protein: CASSLWGRSGYTF. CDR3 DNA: TGTGCCAGCAGTTTGTGGGGGCGCAGCGGCTACACCTTC.

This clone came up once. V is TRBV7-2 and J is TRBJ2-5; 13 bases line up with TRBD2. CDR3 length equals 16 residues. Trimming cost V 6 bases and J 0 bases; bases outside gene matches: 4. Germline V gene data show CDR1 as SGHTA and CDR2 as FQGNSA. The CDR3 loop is CASRGGLAGYQETQYF. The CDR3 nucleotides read TGTGCCAGCAGGGGGGGACTAGCGGGGTACCAAGAGACCCAGTACTTC.

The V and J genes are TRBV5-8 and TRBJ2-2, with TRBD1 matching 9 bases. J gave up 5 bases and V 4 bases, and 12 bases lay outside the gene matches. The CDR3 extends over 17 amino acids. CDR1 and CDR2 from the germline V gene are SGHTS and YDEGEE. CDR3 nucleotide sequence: TGTGCCAGCAGCCTATACGGACAGGGGCGGCGAACCGGGGAGCTGTTTTTT. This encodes CASSLYGQGRRTGELFF.

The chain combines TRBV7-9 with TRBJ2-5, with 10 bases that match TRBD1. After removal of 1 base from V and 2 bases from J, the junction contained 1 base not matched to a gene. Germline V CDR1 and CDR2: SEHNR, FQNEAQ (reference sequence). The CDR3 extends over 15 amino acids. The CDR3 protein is CASSLGTGGQETQYF. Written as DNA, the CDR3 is TGTGCCAGCAGCTTAGGGACAGGGGGGCAAGAGACCCAGTACTTC.

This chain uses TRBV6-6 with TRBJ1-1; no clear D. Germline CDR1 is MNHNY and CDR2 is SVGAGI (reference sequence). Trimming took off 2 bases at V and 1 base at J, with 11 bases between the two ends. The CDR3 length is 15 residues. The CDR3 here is CASSYTESGNTEAFF. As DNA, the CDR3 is TGTGCCAGCAGTTACACCGAATCAGGGAACACTGAAGCTTTCTTT.

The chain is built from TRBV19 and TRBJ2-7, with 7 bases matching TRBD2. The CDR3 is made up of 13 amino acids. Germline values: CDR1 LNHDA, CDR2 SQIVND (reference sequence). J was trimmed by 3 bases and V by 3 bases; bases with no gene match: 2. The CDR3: CASSMGGDYEQYV. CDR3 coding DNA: TGTGCCAGTAGTATGGGAGGGGACTACGAGCAGTACGTC.

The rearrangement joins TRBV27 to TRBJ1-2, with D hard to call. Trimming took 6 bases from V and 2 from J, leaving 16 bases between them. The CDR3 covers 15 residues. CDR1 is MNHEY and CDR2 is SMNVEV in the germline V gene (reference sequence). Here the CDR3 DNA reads TGTGCCAGCAGGCAACGCCCAGAAATCAACTATGGCTACACCTTC. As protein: CASRQRPEINYGYTF.

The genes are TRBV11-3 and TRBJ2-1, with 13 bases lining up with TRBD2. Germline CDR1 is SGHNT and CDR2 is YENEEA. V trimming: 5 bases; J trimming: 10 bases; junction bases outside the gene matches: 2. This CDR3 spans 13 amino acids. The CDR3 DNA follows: TGTGCCAGCAGCCTGACTAGCGGGGGGGAGCAGTTCTTC. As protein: CASSLTSGGEQFF.

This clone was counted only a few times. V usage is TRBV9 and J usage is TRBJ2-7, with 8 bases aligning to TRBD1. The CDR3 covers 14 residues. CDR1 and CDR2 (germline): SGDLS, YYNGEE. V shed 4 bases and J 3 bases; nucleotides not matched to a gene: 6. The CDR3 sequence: CASSPTGVVYEQYF. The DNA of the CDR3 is TGTGCCAGCAGCCCGACAGGGGTGGTCTACGAGCAGTACTTC.

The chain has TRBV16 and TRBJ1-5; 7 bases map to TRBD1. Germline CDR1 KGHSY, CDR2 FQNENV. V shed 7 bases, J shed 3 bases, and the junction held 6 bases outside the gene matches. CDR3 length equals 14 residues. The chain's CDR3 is CASTPGQINQPQHF. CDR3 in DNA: TGTGCCAGCACACCGGGACAGATCAATCAGCCCCAGCATTTT.

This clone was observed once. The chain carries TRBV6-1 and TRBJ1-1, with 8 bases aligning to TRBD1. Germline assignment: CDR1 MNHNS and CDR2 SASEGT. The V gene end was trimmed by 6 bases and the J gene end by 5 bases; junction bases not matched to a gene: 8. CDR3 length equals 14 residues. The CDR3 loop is CASRRTGLRTEAFF. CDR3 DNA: TGTGCCAGCAGGCGGACAGGGCTGAGGACTGAAGCTTTCTTT.

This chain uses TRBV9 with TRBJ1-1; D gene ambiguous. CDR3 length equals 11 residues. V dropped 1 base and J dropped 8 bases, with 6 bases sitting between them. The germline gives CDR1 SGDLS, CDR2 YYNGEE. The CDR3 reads CASSVSGEAFF. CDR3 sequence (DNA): TGTGCCAGCAGCGTATCCGGGGAAGCTTTCTTT.

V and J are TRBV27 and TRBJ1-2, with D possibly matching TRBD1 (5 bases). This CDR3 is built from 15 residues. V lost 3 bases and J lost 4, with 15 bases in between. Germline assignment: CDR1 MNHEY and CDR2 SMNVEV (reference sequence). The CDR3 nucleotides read TGTGCCAGCAGTTTGACTGATGGGGCTGTCTATGGCTACACCTTC. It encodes CASSLTDGAVYGYTF.

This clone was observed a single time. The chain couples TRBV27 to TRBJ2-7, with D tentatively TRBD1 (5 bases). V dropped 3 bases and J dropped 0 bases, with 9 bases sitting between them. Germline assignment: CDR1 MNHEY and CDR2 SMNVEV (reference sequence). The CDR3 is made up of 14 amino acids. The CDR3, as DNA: TGTGCCAGCAGTTTTAGGGGCCGCTCCTACGAGCAGTACTTC. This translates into CASSFRGRSYEQYF.

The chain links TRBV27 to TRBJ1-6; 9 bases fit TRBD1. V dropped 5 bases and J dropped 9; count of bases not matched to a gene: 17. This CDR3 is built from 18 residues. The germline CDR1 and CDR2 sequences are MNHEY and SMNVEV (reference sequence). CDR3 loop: CASSPSPGTGFGSSPLHF. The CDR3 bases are TGTGCCAGCAGTCCAAGTCCCGGGACAGGGTTCGGGTCTTCACCCCTCCACTTT.

The CDR3 DNA follows: TGTGCCAGCAGTTTCGATTCCCCGTTCGCAGTCTCTCAAGAGACCCAGTACTTC. It codes for CASSFDSPFAVSQETQYF. The chain links TRBV28 to TRBJ2-5; D ambiguous. The CDR3 runs to 18 residues. Germline V gives CDR1 MDHEN, CDR2 SYDVKM. With 3 bases removed from V and 2 bases from J, the gap between germline ends came to 22 bases.

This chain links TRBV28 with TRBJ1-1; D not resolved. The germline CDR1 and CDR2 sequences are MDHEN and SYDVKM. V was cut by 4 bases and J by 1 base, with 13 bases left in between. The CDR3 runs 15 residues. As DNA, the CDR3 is TGTGCCAGCAGTTATTATAAAACTTCGAACACTGAAGCTTTCTTT. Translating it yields CASSYYKTSNTEAFF.

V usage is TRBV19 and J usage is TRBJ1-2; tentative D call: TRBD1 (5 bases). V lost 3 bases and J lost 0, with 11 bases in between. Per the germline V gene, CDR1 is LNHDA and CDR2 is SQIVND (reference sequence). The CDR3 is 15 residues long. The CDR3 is CASSMTPTANYGYTF. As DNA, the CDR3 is TGTGCCAGTAGTATGACCCCGACAGCTAACTATGGCTACACCTTC.

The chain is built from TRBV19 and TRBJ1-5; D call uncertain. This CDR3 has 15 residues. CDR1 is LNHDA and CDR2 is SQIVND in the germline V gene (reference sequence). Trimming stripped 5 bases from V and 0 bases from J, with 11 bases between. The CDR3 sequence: CASSPRGVSNQPQHF. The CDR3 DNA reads TGTGCCAGTAGTCCCCGTGGAGTTAGCAATCAGCCCCAGCATTTT.

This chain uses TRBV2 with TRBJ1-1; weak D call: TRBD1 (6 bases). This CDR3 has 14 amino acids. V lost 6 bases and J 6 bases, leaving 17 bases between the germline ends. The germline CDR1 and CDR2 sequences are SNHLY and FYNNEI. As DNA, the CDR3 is TGTGCCAGCAGGCAGAAGGGCAGGGGCTCTGAAGCTTTCTTT. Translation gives CASRQKGRGSEAFF.

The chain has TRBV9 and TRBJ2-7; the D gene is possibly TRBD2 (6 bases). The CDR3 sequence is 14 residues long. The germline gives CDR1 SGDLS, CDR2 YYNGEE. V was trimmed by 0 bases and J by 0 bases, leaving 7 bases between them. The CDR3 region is CASSVDGGSYEQYF. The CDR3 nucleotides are TGTGCCAGCAGCGTAGACGGGGGCTCCTACGAGCAGTACTTC.